This entry concerns a single T cell receptor beta chain. Its antigen remains undetermined. No per-base quality is available; no much larger clone lies one base away. The record originates from a study of vaccination and CD4 T cells after COVID-19 (dated by TCRdb to about 2022). Broadly, across the study: SARS-CoV-2 positivity had been established in the convalescent patients by nasal swab PCR, and mild disease was recorded in nine or ten of these patients and severe disease in one. Six males and four females were included in the convalescent cohort, with two Hispanic individuals, seven Caucasians, two Asians and one multiracial person represented. Two doses of either the Pfizer-BioNTech BNT162b2 vaccine (n=8) or the Moderna mRNA-1273 vaccine (n=2) were administered to participants. Post-COVID blood samples were collected from convalescent patients a median of roughly 100 days after diagnosis, with a range of roughly 35 to 170 days. Post-vaccine blood samples were taken a median of 72 days after the second vaccine dose, with a range of 14 to 241 days. Overlapping spike peptide pools from SARS-CoV-2 and from the common cold coronaviruses HCoV-NL63, HCoV-OC43 and HCoV-229E were used as culture stimuli. Control cultures used a CEFX viral epitope pool as positive control, an HIV-1 Nef peptide pool as negative control, or no peptide. In roughly eleven COVID-19 convalescent patients and a handful of infection-naive healthy vaccine recipients, the spike-specific CD4+ TCR repertoire before mRNA vaccination was compared with the repertoire after mRNA vaccination.

Overall results and qualifications from the work: The study included relatively few convalescent patients and did not analyze early timepoints after natural infection. An increase in the median number of SARS-CoV-2-reactive clonotypes from 21 after infection to 38 after vaccination was observed, but the change was not found to be significant. Among convalescent patients, a median roughly 90% of the SARS-CoV-2-reactive clones seen after vaccination appeared only after vaccination, which suggests priming specific to the vaccine. Of the vaccine-specific clones found in convalescent patients, nearly all (304 of 307) were mono-reactive for SARS-CoV-2 spike instead of being cross-reactive with common cold coronaviruses.

Per the publication, the treatment or condition label means: 10-day PBMC culture with coronavirus spike peptide pools or control peptides (ViraFEST assay). To expand antigen-specific T cells with peptide pools and then pick out the expanded clonotypes through TCR sequencing, the study relied on the ViraFEST assay. The convalescent patients' positive SARS-CoV-2 PCR tests were from March to December 2020, which was before the Alpha, Beta and Delta variants emerged in the United States. Each well held roughly 2.2 million PBMCs cultured in IMDM containing roughly 5.4% human AB serum and 9 to 10 IU/ml IL-2, with around 9.2 ug/ml peptide pools added. On days 3 and 7, half of the culture medium was replaced with fresh IL-2-containing medium. CD4+ T cells were isolated after less than twelve days of culture through negative selection using the EasySep CD4+ T cell isolation kit. PBMCs were separated from whole blood using Ficoll-Paque Plus gradient centrifugation and then either used fresh or cryopreserved at -140C. In general, triplicate wells were set up for every culture condition.

The method was PCR. TCR sequencing of DNA from cultured CD4+ T cells used the Oncomine TCR Beta short-read assay at the Johns Hopkins FTIC core. The QIAamp micro DNA kit was used to extract genomic DNA from the cultured CD4+ T cells. Oncomine TCR Beta libraries made from cultured CD4+ T cells were pooled using unique dual indexes and sequenced on an Illumina iSeq 100. The original methods were these. Non-productive sequences were filtered out, and CDR3s that did not start with C, did not end with F or W, or were shorter than 7 amino acids were discarded. The MANAFEST web application identified antigen-specific clonotypes by comparing peptide-stimulated wells against reference wells and other culture wells. Positive clones required FDR below 0.05, an odds ratio above 5, and productive frequency above 0.1% in at least two of three replicate wells. A clonotype counted as cross-reactive if it showed significant expansion both in the SARS-CoV-2 spike wells and in at least one common cold coronavirus spike condition. Similarity between CDR3 sequences was evaluated in R version 3.6.1 using Levenshtein distances (stringdist) and unrooted phylogenetic trees (ape). TCRdb cleaned the public reads at Q25 with fastp, built clones with MiXCR and kept in-frame beta chains. A single entry per CDR3 protein holds the most common genes and DNA from its merged rows. The V and J calls here are based on TCRdb, not the publication. The sample table lists 20,000 to 25,000 distinct CDR3 sequences, about 40% of them with a count of one. The top ten clonotypes cover around 12% of the sample.

The receptor was derived from a human donor who had recovered from COVID-19. Input material: CD4+ T cells from blood, cultured in vitro.

The CDR3 protein: CASSDQQGAGSPLHF. The bases read TGTGCCAGCAGTGACCAACAGGGGGCTGGGTCACCCCTCCACTTT. The V and J segments used are TRBV2 and TRBJ1-6; TRBD1 aligns with 9 central bases. CDR1 SNHLY and CDR2 FYNNEI are derived from the germline V gene. The CDR3 measures 15 amino acids from cysteine to phenylalanine. Just the 45-base CDR3 DNA is kept, in frame starting at base 1. Trimming removed 3 bases from V and 10 bases from J; the gene matches leave 7 bases unexplained.